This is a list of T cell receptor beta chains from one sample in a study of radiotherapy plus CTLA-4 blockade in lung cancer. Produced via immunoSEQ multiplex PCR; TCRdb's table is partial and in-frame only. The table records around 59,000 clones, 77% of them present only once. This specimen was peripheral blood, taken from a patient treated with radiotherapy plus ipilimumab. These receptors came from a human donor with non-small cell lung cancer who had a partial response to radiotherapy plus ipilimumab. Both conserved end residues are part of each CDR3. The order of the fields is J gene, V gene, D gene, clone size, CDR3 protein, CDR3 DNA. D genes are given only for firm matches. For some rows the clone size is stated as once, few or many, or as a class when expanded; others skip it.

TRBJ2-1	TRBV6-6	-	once	CASSYSTRAPYNEQFF	TGTGCCAGCAGTTACTCGACCAGGGCCCCCTACAATGAGCAGTTCTTC
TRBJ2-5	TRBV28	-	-	CASSLVRGTQYF	TGTGCCAGCAGTCTGGTTCGGGGGACCCAGTACTTC
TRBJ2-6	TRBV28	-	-	CASSWSGGANVLTF	TGTGCCAGCAGTTGGAGTGGTGGGGCCAACGTCCTGACTTTC
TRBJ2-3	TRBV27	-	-	CASSFRPGRLADTQYF	TGTGCCAGCAGTTTCCGACCAGGCCGCCTGGCAGATACGCAGTATTTT
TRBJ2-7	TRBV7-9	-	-	CASSLVRSPYEQYF	TGTGCCAGCAGCTTAGTACGGTCCCCCTACGAGCAGTACTTC
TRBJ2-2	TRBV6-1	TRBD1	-	CASKPTGTVTGELFF	TGTGCCAGCAAGCCGACAGGGACGGTCACCGGGGAGCTGTTTTTT
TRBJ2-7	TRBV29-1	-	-	CSVDGLSSEQYF	TGCAGCGTTGATGGACTCTCCAGCGAGCAGTACTTC
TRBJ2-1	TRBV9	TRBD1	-	CASSVPGTGSNEQFF	TGTGCCAGCAGCGTCCCGGGGACAGGGTCCAATGAGCAGTTCTTC
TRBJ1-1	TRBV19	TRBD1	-	CASRDGQGGSEAFF	TGTGCCAGTAGAGATGGACAGGGAGGTTCTGAAGCTTTCTTT
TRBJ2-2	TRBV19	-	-	CASSITGKGAGELFF	TGTGCCAGTAGTATAACAGGGAAGGGTGCCGGGGAGCTGTTTTTT
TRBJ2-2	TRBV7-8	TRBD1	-	CASSLDRGSGELFF	TGTGCCAGCAGCTTAGACAGGGGGTCCGGGGAGCTGTTTTTT
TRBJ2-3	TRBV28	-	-	CASSDQSRNTDTQYF	TGTGCCAGCAGTGATCAATCGCGAAACACAGATACGCAGTATTTT
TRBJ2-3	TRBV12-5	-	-	CASGLPQITDTQYF	TGTGCTAGTGGTTTGCCCCAAATTACAGATACGCAGTATTTT
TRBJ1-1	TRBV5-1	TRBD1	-	CASSLVGQVNTEAFF	TGCGCCAGCAGCTTGGTTGGACAGGTGAACACTGAAGCTTTCTTT
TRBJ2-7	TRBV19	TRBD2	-	CASSKIAGDYEQYF	TGTGCCAGTAGCAAAATAGCGGGGGACTACGAGCAGTACTTC
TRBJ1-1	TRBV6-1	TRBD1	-	CASSDPLQNRGPHTEAFF	TGTGCCAGCAGTGATCCACTACAGAACAGGGGGCCGCACACTGAAGCTTTCTTT
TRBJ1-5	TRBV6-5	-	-	CASSYQKPPSNQPQHF	TGTGCCAGCAGTTACCAGAAACCTCCGAGCAATCAGCCCCAGCATTTT
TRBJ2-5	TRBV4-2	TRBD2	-	CASSQTSGEGETQYF	TGTGCCAGCAGCCAAACTAGCGGGGAGGGGGAGACCCAGTACTTC
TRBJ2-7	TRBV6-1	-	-	CASSGKGATGEQYF	TGTGCCAGCAGTGGTAAAGGGGCGACTGGGGAGCAGTACTTC
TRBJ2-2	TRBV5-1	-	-	CASNGAGLNTGELFF	TGCGCCAGCAATGGAGCAGGGCTGAACACCGGGGAGCTGTTTTTT
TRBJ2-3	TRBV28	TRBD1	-	CASSLGGQGTDTQYF	TGTGCCAGCAGTTTGGGAGGACAGGGGACAGATACGCAGTATTTT
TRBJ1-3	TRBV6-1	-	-	CASRGVSGNTIYF	TGTGCCAGCAGAGGGGTCTCTGGAAACACCATATATTTT
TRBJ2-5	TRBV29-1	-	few	CSVEPGFQETQYF	TGCAGCGTTGAGCCGGGGTTCCAAGAGACCCAGTACTTC
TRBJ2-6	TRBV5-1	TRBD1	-	CASSQWTGGSGANVLTF	TGCGCCAGCAGCCAATGGACAGGGGGCTCTGGGGCCAACGTCCTGACTTTC
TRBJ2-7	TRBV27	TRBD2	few	CASSLRTSGVGYEQYF	TGTGCCAGCAGTTTAAGGACTAGCGGGGTCGGCTACGAGCAGTACTTC
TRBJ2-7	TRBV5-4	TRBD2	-	CASSILAGGSSYEQYF	TGTGCCAGCAGCATACTAGCGGGGGGGAGCTCCTACGAGCAGTACTTC
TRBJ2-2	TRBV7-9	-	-	CASSLYSNTGELFF	TGTGCCAGCAGCTTATACTCGAACACCGGGGAGCTGTTTTTT
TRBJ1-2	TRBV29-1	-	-	CSVLTQGGYTF	TGCAGCGTCTTAACGCAGGGAGGCTACACCTTC
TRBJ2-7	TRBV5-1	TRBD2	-	CASSWNRGGEQYF	TGCGCCAGCAGCTGGAATCGGGGGGGCGAGCAGTACTTC
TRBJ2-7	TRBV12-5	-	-	CASGLVGDITSYEQYF	TGTGCTAGTGGTTTGGTAGGGGACATAACTAGCTACGAGCAGTACTTC
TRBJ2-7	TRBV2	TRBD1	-	CASMPGQDSYEQYF	TGTGCCAGCATGCCGGGACAGGACTCCTACGAGCAGTACTTC
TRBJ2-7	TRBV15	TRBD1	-	CATSSPGTGVSEQYF	TGTGCCACCAGCAGTCCCGGGACAGGGGTAAGCGAGCAGTACTTC
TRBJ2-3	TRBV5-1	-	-	CASRVEGGRSDTQYF	TGCGCCAGCAGGGTAGAGGGGGGGCGGTCAGATACGCAGTATTTT
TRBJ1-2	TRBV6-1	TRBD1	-	CASSVSGQGLYGYTF	TGTGCCAGCAGTGTCTCAGGACAGGGGTTGTATGGCTACACCTTC
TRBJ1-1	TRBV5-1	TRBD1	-	CASSEGQGARNTEAFF	TGCGCCAGCAGCGAGGGACAGGGGGCGAGGAACACTGAAGCTTTCTTT
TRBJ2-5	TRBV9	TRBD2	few	CASSVGLAGGQTQYF	TGTGCCAGCAGCGTAGGGTTAGCGGGGGGGCAGACCCAGTACTTC
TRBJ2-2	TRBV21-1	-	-	CASSSRVRNTGELFF	TGTGCCAGCAGCAGCCGGGTACGGAACACCGGGGAGCTGTTTTTT
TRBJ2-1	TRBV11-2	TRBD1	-	CASTGTGYYNEQFF	TGTGCCAGTACCGGGACAGGGTACTACAATGAGCAGTTCTTC
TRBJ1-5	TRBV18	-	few	CASSMGAVQPQHF	TGTGCCAGCTCCATGGGGGCGGTTCAGCCCCAGCATTTT
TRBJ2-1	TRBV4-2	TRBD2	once	CASSPGGLEVFF	TGTGCCAGCAGCCCGGGGGGGCTCGAGGTTTTCTTC
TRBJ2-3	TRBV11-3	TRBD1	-	CASSLGTASTDTQYF	TGTGCCAGCAGCCTTGGGACAGCTAGCACAGATACGCAGTATTTT
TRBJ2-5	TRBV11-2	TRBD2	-	CASSLMTSGGETQYF	TGTGCCAGCAGCCTAATGACTAGCGGGGGAGAGACCCAGTACTTC
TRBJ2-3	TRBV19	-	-	CASRPGGMADTQYF	TGTGCCAGTAGACCTGGGGGGATGGCAGATACGCAGTATTTT
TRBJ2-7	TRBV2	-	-	CASSVSGALRGQYF	TGTGCCAGCAGTGTTTCTGGGGCACTACGCGGGCAGTACTTC
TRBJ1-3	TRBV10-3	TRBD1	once	CATRTGEGNTIYF	TGTGCCACCAGGACAGGGGAAGGAAACACCATATATTTT
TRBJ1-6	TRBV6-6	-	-	CASSYGSNSPLHF	TGTGCCAGCAGTTATGGTAGTAATTCACCCCTCCACTTT
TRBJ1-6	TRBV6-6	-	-	CASSNRVVVLGSPLHF	TGTGCCAGCAGTAACAGGGTCGTCGTTCTCGGTTCACCCCTCCACTTT
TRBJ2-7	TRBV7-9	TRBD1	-	CASSWTGPYEQYF	TGTGCCAGCAGTTGGACAGGACCCTACGAGCAGTACTTC
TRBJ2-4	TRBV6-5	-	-	CASISLAKNIQYF	TGTGCCAGCATCTCCCTTGCGAAAAACATTCAGTACTTC
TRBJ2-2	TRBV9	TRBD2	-	CASSTGTSGFGELFF	TGTGCCAGCAGCACCGGGACTAGCGGGTTCGGGGAGCTGTTTTTT
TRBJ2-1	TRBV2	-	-	CADEAGSNEQFF	TGTGCCGACGAGGCCGGGAGCAATGAGCAGTTCTTC